These 15 T cell receptor beta chains originate from one sample sequenced in a study of cytomegalovirus exposure and HLA in healthy donors. This PCR relied on a set of 60 Vbeta primers and 13 Jbeta primers. Clones were read by immunoSEQ multiplex PCR, and TCRdb kept only the in-frame ones, dropping some. The table lists over 150,000 clones, around 73% of them singletons, with just under 3% in the top ten. Sequencing was performed on PBMCs. These receptors all come from a woman younger than 45 in good health and CMV-seronegative.

The chain links TRBV6-6 to TRBJ1-2; D call uncertain. Trimming pared 5 bases from V and 0 bases from J, leaving 16 bases between. The CDR3 sequence is 16 residues long. Germline V lookup: CDR1 MNHNY, CDR2 SVGAGI (reference sequence). The CDR3 region has the DNA TGTGCCAGCAGTCGAGTCTTCAGCGCCACTAACTATGGCTACACCTTC. Encoded protein: CASSRVFSATNYGYTF.

CDR3: CASSPTTGRNEQYF. The DNA for the CDR3 is TGTGCCAGCAGCCCCACGACAGGGAGAAACGAGCAGTACTTC. This chain uses TRBV9 with TRBJ2-7; 7 nucleotides align to TRBD1. This CDR3 comprises 14 residues. V lost 4 bases to trimming and J lost 5 bases; unmatched junction nucleotides: 9. Germline assignment: CDR1 SGDLS and CDR2 YYNGEE.

This clone was detected only a few times. The chain carries TRBV9 and TRBJ2-5, with D tentatively TRBD2 (6 bases). The CDR3 has 12 amino acids. V shed 7 bases and J shed 4 bases, with 11 bases lying between them. Per germline, CDR1 SGDLS and CDR2 YYNGEE. The DNA for the CDR3 is TGTGCCAGCGGGGACGGGGGAGAGACCCAGTACTTC. Translation: CASGDGGETQYF.

With regard to this clone: Other DNA sequences in the same sample also yield this CDR3. This chain links TRBV5-1 with TRBJ2-3; D is possibly TRBD1 (7 bases). There are 14 residues in the CDR3. Trimming took off 7 bases at V and 4 bases at J, with 16 bases between the two ends. Germline V CDR1 and CDR2: SGHRS, YFSETQ. This chain's CDR3 is CASSGGQGSDTQYF. The CDR3 DNA reads as TGCGCCAGCTCAGGGGGGCAGGGATCAGATACGCAGTATTTT.

V and J are TRBV28 and TRBJ2-7, with D maybe TRBD2 (6 bases). Germline assignment: CDR1 MDHEN and CDR2 SYDVKM. This CDR3 has 15 amino acids. V dropped 6 bases and J dropped 2 bases, with 17 bases sitting between them. The CDR3 bases are TGTGCCAGCAGCACCCGGGGGAAAGGTGCCTACGAGCAGTACTTC. It translates to CASSTRGKGAYEQYF.

The rearrangement uses TRBV5-1 and TRBJ2-5, with unresolved D. This CDR3 is 11 amino acids long. The V and J ends lost 2 bases and 5 bases respectively, with 4 bases between them. Germline loops: CDR1 SGHRS, CDR2 YFSETQ. In DNA form, the CDR3 reads TGCGCCAGCAGCTTCGGGGAGACCCAGTACTTC. This encodes CASSFGETQYF.

V gene TRBV25-1 combines with J gene TRBJ1-6; 8 bases map to TRBD1. Germline V gene sequence: CDR1 MGHDK, CDR2 SYGVNS. This CDR3 region has 13 residues. V lost 10 bases and J lost 5; bases outside the gene matches: 4. The CDR3 coding sequence is TGTGCCACCGGACAGGGAAATAATTCACCCCTCCACTTT. It yields the protein CATGQGNNSPLHF.

This clone was detected only a few times. The gene calls are TRBV6-5 and TRBJ1-1, with 9 nucleotides matching TRBD1. The V gene end was trimmed by 6 bases and the J gene end by 4 bases; junction bases not matched to a gene: 9. This CDR3 has 15 residues. Germline V gives CDR1 MNHEY, CDR2 SVGAGI. CDR3 loop: CASRITTGGSTEAFF. The CDR3 coding sequence is TGTGCCAGCAGAATAACGACAGGGGGGAGCACTGAAGCTTTCTTT.

On this clone: This sample also contains other DNA sequences that code for the same CDR3. The V gene is TRBV5-1, the J gene TRBJ1-2; D possibly corresponds to TRBD1 (5 bases). Germline CDR1 is SGHRS and CDR2 is YFSETQ. The length of the CDR3 is 16 residues. Trimming pared 2 bases from V and 0 bases from J, leaving 14 bases between. The CDR3 region is CASSLRGLLANYGYTF. As DNA, the CDR3 is TGCGCCAGCAGCTTAAGGGGTCTCCTGGCTAACTATGGCTACACCTTC.

The V gene is TRBV5-1, the J gene TRBJ1-1, with D unresolved. CDR1 and CDR2 from the germline V gene are SGHRS and YFSETQ. V lost 0 bases to trimming and J lost 6 bases, with 9 bases between them. The CDR3 consists of 13 residues. CDR3 region: CASSLEQRAEAFF. The CDR3 coding sequence is TGCGCCAGCAGCTTGGAGCAGAGGGCTGAAGCTTTCTTT. Filled out from reference TRBV5-1 and TRBJ1-1, the complete variable domain reads KAGVTQTPRYLIKTRGQQVTLSCSPISGHRSVSWYQQTPGQGLQFLFEYFSETQRNKGNFPGRFSGRQFSNSRSEMNVSTLELGDSALYLCASSLEQRAEAFFGQGTRLTVV.

This clone was observed a handful of times. The chain employs TRBV7-9 and TRBJ1-3; D gene unclear. The V gene's germline CDR1 is SEHNR and CDR2 FQNEAQ (reference sequence). The germline V and J ends were trimmed by 0 bases and 0 bases, with 6 bases remaining between them. The CDR3 runs 15 residues. CDR3 nucleotides: TGTGCCAGCAGCTTAGCCCCAGTCTCTGGAAACACCATATATTTT. This gives the protein CASSLAPVSGNTIYF.

V is TRBV15 and J is TRBJ2-4; 9 positions match TRBD2. Trimming at V came to 1 base and at J to 2 bases, leaving 3 bases not matched to a gene. Per germline, CDR1 LNHNV and CDR2 YYDKDF (reference sequence). This CDR3 has 16 amino acids. The CDR3 loop reads CATSRVLAGSKNIQYF. CDR3 coding DNA: TGTGCCACCAGCAGAGTCCTAGCGGGGTCCAAAAACATTCAGTACTTC.

V is TRBV5-1 and J is TRBJ2-2, with D maybe TRBD2 (5 bases). V was clipped by 3 bases and J by 8 bases, with 14 bases between them. The germline V gene has CDR1 SGHRS and CDR2 YFSETQ. This CDR3 comprises 14 residues. The CDR3 protein is CASSWGSSQGELFF. CDR3 sequence (DNA): TGCGCCAGCAGCTGGGGATCTAGCCAAGGGGAGCTGTTTTTT.

The chain is built from TRBV5-1 and TRBJ1-1; D might be TRBD1 (5 bases). The CDR3 sequence is 14 residues long. In germline, CDR1 is SGHRS, CDR2 YFSETQ. The V and J ends lost 0 bases and 7 bases respectively, with 13 bases between them. The CDR3 protein is CASSLVSGFDEAFF. In nucleotides, the CDR3 is TGCGCCAGCAGCTTGGTCTCAGGGTTTGATGAAGCTTTCTTT.

The chain combines TRBV5-1 with TRBJ1-1, with 12 bases aligning to TRBD1. V lost 0 bases and J lost 5; bases outside the gene matches: 8. In germline, CDR1 is SGHRS, CDR2 YFSETQ. CDR3 length: 17 amino acids. The CDR3 DNA is TGCGCCAGCAGCTTGGTGGGACAGGGGGCGCTGGGAACTGAAGCTTTCTTT. The encoded protein is CASSLVGQGALGTEAFF.